The clone carrying this TCR beta chain was detected once. Antigen specificity is unknown. The data originate from a study of CD8+ T cells in alopecia areata. Findings of the study overall: Relative to normal scalp, lesional scalp, especially alopecia totalis/universalis, showed higher clonality.

In each case, RNA was isolated and then reverse transcribed into cDNA as the sequencing template. Measured with immunoSEQ multiplex PCR; TCRdb has only the in-frame clones, and not every one. Altogether 120,000 or so clones are present, about 59% being singletons, with the ten largest covering 5.7%. Specified treatment: oral pan-JAK inhibitor, 5-10 mg twice daily. Lesional scalp punch biopsies and peripheral blood were collected from alopecia areata patients. Sequencing used CD4+ T cells sorted from blood, obtained at week 4, from a patient treated with tofacitinib. The TCR comes from a human donor with alopecia areata.

The CDR3 reads CASKGQGQETQYF. The CDR3 DNA sequence: TGTGCCAGCAAGGGACAGGGGCAAGAGACCCAGTACTTC. The chain is built from TRBV7-9 and TRBJ2-5, with TRBD1 matching 10 bases. The germline V gene encodes CDR1 SEHNR and CDR2 FQNEAQ (reference sequence). Unmatched junction bases numbered 1, after V lost 7 bases and J lost 2 bases. The CDR3 is made up of 13 amino acids.